The entry that follows covers one T cell receptor beta chain sequence. Random hexamers were used to reverse transcribe roughly 0.5 to 1 ug of RNA. TCRdb analysed the immunoSEQ multiplex PCR reads with MiXCR anew, one entry per CDR3 protein. This repertoire shows 400,000 to 550,000 distinct CDR3 sequences, 75% to 90% found once; its top ten account for roughly 0.1%. The data are from a study of CD8 T cells in Susac syndrome. This TCR was sampled from a human donor with multiple sclerosis. Specimen: CD8+ T cells from PBMCs.

CDR3 in amino acids: CASSHLLGGGGEQYF. The CDR3 nucleotides are TGTGCCAGCAGCCATTTACTCGGAGGGGGCGGCGAGCAGTACTTC. The chain combines TRBV3-1 with TRBJ2-7, with D maybe TRBD1 (7 bases). The CDR3 is 15 residues long. The V gene lost 3 bases and the J gene lost 6 bases, with 18 bases spanning the gap. CDR1 LGHDT and CDR2 YNNKEL come from the germline V gene (reference sequence).